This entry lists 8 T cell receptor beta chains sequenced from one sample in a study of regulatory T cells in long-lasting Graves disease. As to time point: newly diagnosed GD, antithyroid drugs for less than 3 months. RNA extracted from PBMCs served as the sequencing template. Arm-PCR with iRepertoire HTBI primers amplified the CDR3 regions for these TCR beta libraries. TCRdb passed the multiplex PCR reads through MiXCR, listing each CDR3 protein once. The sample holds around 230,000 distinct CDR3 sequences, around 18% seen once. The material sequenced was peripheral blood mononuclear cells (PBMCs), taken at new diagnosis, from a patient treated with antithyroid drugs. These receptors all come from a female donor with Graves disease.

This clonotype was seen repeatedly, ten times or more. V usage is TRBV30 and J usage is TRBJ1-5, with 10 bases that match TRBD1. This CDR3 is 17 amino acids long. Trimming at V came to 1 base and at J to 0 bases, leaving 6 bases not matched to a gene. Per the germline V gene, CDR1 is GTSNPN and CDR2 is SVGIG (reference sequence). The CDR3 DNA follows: TGTGCCTGGAGTGAGGGACAGGGGTCGGCTAGCAATCAGCCCCAGCATTTT. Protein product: CAWSEGQGSASNQPQHF.

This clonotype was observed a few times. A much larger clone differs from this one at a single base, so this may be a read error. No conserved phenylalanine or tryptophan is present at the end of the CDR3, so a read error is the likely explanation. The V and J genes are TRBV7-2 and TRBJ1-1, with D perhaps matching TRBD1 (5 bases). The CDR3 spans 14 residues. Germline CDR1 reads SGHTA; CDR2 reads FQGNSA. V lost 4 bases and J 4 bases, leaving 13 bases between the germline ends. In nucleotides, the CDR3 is TGTGCCAGCAGCTCGAGGGGTAGCGGCACTGAAGCTTTCCTT. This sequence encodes CASSSRGSGTEAFL.

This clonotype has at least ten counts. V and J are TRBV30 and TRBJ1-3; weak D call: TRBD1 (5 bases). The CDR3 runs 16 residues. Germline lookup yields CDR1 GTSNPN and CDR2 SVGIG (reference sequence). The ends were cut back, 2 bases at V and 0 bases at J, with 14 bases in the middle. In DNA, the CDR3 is TGTGCCTGGAGTTTTTTCAGGGTTCCCTCTGGAAACACCATATATTTT. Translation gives CAWSFFRVPSGNTIYF.

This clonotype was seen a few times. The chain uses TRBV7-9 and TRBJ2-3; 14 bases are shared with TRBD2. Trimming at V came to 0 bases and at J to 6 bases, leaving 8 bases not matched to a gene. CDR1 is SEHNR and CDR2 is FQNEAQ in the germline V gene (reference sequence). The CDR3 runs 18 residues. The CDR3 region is CASSLARLAGGPGDTQYF. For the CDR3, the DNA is TGTGCCAGCAGCTTAGCCAGACTAGCGGGAGGGCCAGGTGATACGCAGTATTTT.

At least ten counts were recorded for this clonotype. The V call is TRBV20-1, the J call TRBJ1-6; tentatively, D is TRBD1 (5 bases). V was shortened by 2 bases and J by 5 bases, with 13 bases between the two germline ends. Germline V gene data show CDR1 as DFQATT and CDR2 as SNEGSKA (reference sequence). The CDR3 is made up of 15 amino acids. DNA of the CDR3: TGCAGTGCTAGACTCCGTCTAGGGGATAATTCACCCCTCCACTTT. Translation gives CSARLRLGDNSPLHF.

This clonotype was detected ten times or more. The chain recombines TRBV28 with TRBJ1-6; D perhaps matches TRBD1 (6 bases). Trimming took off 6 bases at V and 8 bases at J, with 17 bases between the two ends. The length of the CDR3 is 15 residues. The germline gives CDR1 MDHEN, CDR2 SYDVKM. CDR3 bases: TGTGCCAGCAGCCCGACCAGGGAGGGGGATTCACCCCTCCACTTT. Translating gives CASSPTREGDSPLHF.

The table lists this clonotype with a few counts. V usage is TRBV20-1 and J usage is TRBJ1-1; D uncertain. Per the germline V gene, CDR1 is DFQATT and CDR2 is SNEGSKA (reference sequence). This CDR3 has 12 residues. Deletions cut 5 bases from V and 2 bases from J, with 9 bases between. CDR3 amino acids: CSAPLLNTEAFF. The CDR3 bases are TGCAGTGCTCCCCTGCTCAACACTGAAGCTTTCTTT.

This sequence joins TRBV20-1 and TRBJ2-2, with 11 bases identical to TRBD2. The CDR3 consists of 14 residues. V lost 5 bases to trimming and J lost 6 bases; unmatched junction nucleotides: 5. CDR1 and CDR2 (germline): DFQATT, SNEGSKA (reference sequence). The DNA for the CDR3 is TGCAGTGCTCATAGCGGGAGGGCCTCCGGGGAGCTGTTTTTT. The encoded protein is CSAHSGRASGELFF.